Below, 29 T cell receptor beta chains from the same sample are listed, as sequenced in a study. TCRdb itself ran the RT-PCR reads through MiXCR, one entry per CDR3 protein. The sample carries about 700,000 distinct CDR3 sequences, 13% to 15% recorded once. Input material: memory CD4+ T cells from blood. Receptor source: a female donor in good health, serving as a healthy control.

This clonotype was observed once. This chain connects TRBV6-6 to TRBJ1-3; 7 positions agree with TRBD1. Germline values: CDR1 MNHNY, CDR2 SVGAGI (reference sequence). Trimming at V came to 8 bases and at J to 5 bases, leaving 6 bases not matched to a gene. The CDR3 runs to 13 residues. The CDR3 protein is CASGQGGRNTIYF. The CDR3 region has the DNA TGTGCCAGCGGCCAGGGGGGGAGAAACACCATATATTTT.

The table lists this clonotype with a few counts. CDR3 sequence (DNA): TGTGCCATCAGTGAGGCTAAAGGGAGCAATCAGCCCCAGCATTTT. Translation gives CAISEAKGSNQPQHF. V and J are TRBV10-3 and TRBJ1-5; D remains unclear. V gave up 2 bases and J gave up 1 base, with 9 bases separating them. CDR1 is ENHRY and CDR2 is SYGVKD in the germline V gene. This CDR3 spans 15 amino acids.

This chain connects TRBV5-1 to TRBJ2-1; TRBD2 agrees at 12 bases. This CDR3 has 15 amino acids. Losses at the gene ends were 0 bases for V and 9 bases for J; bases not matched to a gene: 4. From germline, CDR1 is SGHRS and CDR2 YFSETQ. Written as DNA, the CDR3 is TGCGCCAGCAGCTTGGGACTAGCGGGAGCTTCTGAGCAGTTCTTC. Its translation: CASSLGLAGASEQFF. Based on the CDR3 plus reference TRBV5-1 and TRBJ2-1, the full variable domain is KAGVTQTPRYLIKTRGQQVTLSCSPISGHRSVSWYQQTPGQGLQFLFEYFSETQRNKGNFPGRFSGRQFSNSRSEMNVSTLELGDSALYLCASSLGLAGASEQFFGPGTRLTVL.

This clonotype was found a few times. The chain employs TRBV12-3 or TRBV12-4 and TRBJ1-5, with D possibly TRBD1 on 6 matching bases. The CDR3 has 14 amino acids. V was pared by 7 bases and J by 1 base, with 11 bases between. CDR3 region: CASNLGQSNQPQHF. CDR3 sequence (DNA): TGTGCCAGCAACCTAGGACAGAGCAATCAGCCCCAGCATTTT.

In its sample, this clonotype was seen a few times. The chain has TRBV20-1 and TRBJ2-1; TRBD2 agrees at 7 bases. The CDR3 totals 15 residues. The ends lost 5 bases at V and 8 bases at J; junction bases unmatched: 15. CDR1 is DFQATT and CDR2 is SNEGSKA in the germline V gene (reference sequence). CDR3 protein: CSAPIRGGSADEQFF. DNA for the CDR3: TGCAGTGCTCCCATAAGGGGCGGGAGTGCAGATGAGCAGTTCTTC.

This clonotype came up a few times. As DNA, the CDR3 is TGCAGTGCCAGGGACGTCATTAGGACAGTGAACACTGAAGCTTTCTTT. It encodes CSARDVIRTVNTEAFF. The chain employs TRBV20-1 and TRBJ1-1; tentative D call: TRBD1 (6 bases). V lost 6 bases and J lost 0, with 20 bases in between. CDR1 DFQATT and CDR2 SNEGSKA come from the germline V gene (reference sequence). This CDR3 has 16 amino acids.

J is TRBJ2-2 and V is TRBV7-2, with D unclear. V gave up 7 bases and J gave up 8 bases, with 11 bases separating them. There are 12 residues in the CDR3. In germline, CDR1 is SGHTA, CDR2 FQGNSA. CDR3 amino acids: CASNQQGGELFF. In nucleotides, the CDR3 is TGTGCCAGCAACCAACAAGGAGGGGAGCTGTTTTTT.

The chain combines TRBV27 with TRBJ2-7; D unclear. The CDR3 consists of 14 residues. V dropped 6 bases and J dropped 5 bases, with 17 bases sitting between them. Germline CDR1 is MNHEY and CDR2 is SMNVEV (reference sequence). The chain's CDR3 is CASSPTVPPHEQYF. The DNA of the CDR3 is TGTGCCAGCAGCCCGACGGTGCCTCCTCACGAGCAGTACTTC.

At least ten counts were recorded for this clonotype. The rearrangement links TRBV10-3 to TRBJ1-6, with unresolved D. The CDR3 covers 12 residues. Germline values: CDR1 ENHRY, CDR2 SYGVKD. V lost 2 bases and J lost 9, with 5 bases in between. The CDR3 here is CAISEGSSPLHF. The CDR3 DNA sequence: TGTGCCATCAGTGAGGGGAGTTCACCCCTCCACTTT.

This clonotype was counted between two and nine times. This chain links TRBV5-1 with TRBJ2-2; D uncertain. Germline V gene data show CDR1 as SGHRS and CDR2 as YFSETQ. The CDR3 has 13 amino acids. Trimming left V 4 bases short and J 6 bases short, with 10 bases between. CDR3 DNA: TGCGCCAGCAGCAGGGTCCCGGCCGGGGAGCTGTTTTTT. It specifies CASSRVPAGELFF.

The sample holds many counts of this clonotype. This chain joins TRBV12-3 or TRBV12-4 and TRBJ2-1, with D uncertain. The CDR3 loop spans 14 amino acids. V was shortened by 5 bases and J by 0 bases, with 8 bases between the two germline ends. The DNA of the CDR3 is TGTGCCAGCAGTCCCGTGGGCTCCTACAATGAGCAGTTCTTC. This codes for CASSPVGSYNEQFF.

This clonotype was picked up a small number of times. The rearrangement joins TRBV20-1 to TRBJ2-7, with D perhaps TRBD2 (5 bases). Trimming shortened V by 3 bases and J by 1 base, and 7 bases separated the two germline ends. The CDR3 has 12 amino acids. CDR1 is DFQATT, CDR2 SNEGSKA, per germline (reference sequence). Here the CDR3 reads CSASRESYEQYF. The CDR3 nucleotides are TGCAGTGCTAGTCGGGAATCCTACGAGCAGTACTTC.

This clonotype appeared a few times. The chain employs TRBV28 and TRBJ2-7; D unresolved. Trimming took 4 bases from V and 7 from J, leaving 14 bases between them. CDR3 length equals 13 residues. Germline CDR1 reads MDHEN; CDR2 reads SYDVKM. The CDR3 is CASSSPSLTEQYF. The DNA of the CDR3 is TGTGCCAGCAGTTCCCCCTCCTTGACAGAGCAGTACTTC.

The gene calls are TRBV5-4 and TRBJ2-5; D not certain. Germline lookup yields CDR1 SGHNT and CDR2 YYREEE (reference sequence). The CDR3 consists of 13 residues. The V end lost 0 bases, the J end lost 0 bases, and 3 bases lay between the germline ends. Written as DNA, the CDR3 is TGTGCCAGCAGCTTGGTCAACCAAGAGACCCAGTACTTC. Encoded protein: CASSLVNQETQYF.

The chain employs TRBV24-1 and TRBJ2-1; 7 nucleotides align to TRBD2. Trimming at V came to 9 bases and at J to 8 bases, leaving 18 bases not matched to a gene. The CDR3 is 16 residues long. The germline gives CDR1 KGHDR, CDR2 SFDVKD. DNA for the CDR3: TGTGCCACCTCGCCTAGAGGCGCGGGAGAACGGGATGAGCAGTTCTTC. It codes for CATSPRGAGERDEQFF.

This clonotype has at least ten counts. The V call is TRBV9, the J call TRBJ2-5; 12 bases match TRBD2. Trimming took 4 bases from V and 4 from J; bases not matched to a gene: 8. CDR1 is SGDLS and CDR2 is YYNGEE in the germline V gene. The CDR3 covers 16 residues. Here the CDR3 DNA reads TGTGCCAGCAGCTCAAGACTAGCGGGAGTAGGAGAGACCCAGTACTTC. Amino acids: CASSSRLAGVGETQYF.

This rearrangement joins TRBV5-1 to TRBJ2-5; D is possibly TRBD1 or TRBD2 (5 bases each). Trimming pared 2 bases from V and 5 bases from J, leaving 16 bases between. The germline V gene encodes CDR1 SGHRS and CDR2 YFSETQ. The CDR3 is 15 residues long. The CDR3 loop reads CASSFKGFWGETQYF. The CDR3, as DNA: TGCGCCAGCAGCTTCAAGGGGTTCTGGGGGGAGACCCAGTACTTC.

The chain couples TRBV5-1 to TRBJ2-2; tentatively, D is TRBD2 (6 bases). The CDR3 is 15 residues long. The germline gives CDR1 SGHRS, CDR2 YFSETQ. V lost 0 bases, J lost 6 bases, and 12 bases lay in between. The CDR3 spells CASSLAGGSPGELFF. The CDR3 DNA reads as TGCGCCAGCAGCTTGGCCGGGGGTAGCCCCGGGGAGCTGTTTTTT.

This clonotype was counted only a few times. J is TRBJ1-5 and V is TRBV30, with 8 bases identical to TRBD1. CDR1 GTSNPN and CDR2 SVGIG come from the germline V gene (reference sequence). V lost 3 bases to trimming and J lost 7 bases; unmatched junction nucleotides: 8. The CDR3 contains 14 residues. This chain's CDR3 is CAWRTTGGGQPQHF. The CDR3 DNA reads TGTGCCTGGAGGACAACAGGGGGTGGGCAGCCCCAGCATTTT.

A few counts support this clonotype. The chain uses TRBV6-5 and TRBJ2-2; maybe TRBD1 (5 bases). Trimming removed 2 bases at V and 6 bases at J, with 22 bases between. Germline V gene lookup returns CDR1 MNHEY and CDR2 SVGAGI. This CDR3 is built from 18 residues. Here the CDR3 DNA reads TGTGCCAGCAGTTACCGACCCTATCGAGACAGTCGGTCCGGGGAGCTGTTTTTT. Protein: CASSYRPYRDSRSGELFF.

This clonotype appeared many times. CDR3 loop: CSARQREGSYNEQFF. The CDR3 coding sequence is TGCAGTGCTAGGCAGCGGGAGGGGTCGTACAATGAGCAGTTCTTC. The chain is built from TRBV20-1 and TRBJ2-1, with 10 positions matching TRBD2. The CDR3 extends over 15 amino acids. Trimming removed 3 bases from V and 4 bases from J; junction bases left unmatched: 6. CDR1 and CDR2 (germline): DFQATT, SNEGSKA (reference sequence).

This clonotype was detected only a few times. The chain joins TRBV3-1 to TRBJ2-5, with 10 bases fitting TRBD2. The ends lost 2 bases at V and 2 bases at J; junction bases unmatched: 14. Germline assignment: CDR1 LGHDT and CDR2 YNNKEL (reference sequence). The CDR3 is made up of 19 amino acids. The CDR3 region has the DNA TGTGCCAGCAGCCAAACACCAATTACTAGCGGGACTACGCAAGAGACCCAGTACTTC. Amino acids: CASSQTPITSGTTQETQYF.

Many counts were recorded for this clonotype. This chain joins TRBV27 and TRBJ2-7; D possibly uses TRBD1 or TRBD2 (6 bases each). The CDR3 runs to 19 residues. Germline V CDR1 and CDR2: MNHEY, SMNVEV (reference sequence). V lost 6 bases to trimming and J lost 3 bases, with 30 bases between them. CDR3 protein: CASSPGRGLAGGHYYEQYF. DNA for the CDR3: TGTGCCAGCAGCCCAGGCCGGGGGCTGGCCGGCGGACACTACTACGAGCAGTACTTC.

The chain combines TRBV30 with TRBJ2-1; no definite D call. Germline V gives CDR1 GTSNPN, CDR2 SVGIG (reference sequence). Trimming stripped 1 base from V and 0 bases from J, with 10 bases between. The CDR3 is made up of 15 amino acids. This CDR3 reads CAWSGYPLSYNEQFF. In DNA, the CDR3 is TGTGCCTGGAGTGGCTACCCTCTCTCCTACAATGAGCAGTTCTTC. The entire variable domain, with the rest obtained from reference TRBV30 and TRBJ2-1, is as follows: SQTIHQWPATLVQPVGSPLSLECTVEGTSNPNLYWYRQAAGRGLQLLFYSVGIGQISSEVPQNLSASRPQDRQFILSSKKLLLSDSGFYLCAWSGYPLSYNEQFFGPGTRLTVL.

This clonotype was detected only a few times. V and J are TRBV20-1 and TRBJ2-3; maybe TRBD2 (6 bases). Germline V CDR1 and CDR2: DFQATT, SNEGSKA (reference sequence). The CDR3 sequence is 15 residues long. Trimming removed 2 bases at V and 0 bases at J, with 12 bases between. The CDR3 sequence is CSARPLAPSTDTQYF. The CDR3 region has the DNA TGCAGTGCTAGACCCCTAGCGCCGAGCACAGATACGCAGTATTTT.

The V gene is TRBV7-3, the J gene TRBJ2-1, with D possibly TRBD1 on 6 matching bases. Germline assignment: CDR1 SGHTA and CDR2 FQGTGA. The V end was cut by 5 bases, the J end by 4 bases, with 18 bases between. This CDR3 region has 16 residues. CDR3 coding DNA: TGTGCCAGCAGCCAAGCAGGGGTCTACAGATACAATGAGCAGTTCTTC. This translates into CASSQAGVYRYNEQFF.

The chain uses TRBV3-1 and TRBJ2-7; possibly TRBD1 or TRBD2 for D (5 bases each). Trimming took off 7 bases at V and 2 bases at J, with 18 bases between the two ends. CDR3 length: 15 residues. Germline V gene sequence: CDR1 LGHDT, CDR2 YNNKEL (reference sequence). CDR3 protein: CASKKGPPGTYEQYF. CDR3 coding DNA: TGTGCCAGCAAGAAGGGACCGCCAGGCACCTACGAGCAGTACTTC.

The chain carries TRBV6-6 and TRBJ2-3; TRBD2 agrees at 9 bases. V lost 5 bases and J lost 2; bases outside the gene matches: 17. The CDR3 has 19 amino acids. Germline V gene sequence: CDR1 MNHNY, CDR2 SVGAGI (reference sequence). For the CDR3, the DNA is TGTGCCAGCAGTCCTACTACTGGCGGGAGGGCCGGGCCCACAGATACGCAGTATTTT. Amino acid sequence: CASSPTTGGRAGPTDTQYF.

The CDR3 nucleotides read TGTGCCAGCAGATTAGGACAGGGAGGTGAAAAACTGTTTTTT. Translation gives CASRLGQGGEKLFF. The chain has TRBV27 and TRBJ1-4; 8 nucleotides agree with TRBD1. Germline V lookup: CDR1 MNHEY, CDR2 SMNVEV (reference sequence). The CDR3 is 14 residues long. J lost 7 bases, V lost 6 bases, and 7 bases had no gene match.